This T cell receptor beta chain originates from a study of cytomegalovirus exposure and HLA in healthy donors. V was clipped by 2 bases and J by 7 bases; unmatched bases: 9. The CDR3 extends over 15 amino acids. Germline loops: CDR1 MGHDK, CDR2 SYGVNS. For this clone: Its matching antigen is unknown.

Those who donated were healthy bone marrow donors. Amplification used 60 Vbeta primers and 13 Jbeta primers. Assay used: immunoSEQ multiplex PCR; TCRdb lists only in-frame clones, some missing. This table has more than 95,000 clones, roughly three quarters appearing once. Findings and caveats of the study: In a later analysis, DRB1 alleles had the most associated TCRs; HLA-C alleles the fewest.

Specimen: PBMCs. This receptor was obtained from a man aged 25-40 years in good health and CMV-seropositive. The chain carries TRBV25-1 and TRBJ1-2; TRBD1 matches 8 bases. The CDR3 nucleotides read TGTGCCAGCAGTGAACGTCAAGCAGGGGGCTCTGGCTACACCTTC. This translates into CASSERQAGGSGYTF.